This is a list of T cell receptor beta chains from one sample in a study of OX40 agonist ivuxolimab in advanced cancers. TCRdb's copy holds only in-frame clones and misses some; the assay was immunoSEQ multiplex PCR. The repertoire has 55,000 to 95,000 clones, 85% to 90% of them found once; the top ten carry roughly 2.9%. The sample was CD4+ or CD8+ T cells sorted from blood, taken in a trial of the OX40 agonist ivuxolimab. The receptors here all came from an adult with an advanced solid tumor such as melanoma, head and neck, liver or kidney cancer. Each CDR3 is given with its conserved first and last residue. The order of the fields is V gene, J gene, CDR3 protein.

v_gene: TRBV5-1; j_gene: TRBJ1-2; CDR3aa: CASSFSQGNGYTF
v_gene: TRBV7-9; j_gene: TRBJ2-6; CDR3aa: CASSLAPSGMFSGANVLTF
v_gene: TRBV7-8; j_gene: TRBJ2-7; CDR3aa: CASSKNRAADSYEQYF
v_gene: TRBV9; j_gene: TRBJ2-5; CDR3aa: CASRGIGGRGQETQYF
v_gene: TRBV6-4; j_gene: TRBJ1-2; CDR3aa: CASSDSGGGGQGRYGYTF
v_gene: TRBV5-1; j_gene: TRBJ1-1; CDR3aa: CASSLRQLNTEAFF
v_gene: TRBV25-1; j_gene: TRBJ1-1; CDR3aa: CASSERASTEAFF
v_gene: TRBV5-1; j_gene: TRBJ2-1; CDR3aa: CASSLAVLAGPNEQFF
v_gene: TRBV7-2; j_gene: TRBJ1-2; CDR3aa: CASSLGGGGSWGYTF
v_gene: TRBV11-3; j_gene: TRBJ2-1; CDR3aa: CASRYRDYNEQFF
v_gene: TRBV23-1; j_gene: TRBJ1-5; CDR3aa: CASSQPRTGRQPQHF
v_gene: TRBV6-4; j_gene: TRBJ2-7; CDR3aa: CATQGLNSYEQYF
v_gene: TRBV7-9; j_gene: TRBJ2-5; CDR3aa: CASAGGTQETQYF
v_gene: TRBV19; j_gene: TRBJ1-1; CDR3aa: CASSIYRANTEAFF
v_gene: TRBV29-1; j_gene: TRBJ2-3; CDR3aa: CSARGGGRDTQYF
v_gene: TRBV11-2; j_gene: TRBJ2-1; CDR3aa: CASSLVGTRGNEQFF
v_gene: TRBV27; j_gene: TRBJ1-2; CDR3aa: CASQRQGGRYGYTF
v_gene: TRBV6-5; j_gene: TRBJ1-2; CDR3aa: CASSYTRTGGSYGYTF
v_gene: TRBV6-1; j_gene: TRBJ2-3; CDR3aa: CASSERGADPTDTQYF
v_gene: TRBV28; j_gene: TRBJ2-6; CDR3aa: CASSSPGLQGVGANVLTF
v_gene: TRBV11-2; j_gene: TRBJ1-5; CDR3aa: CASSLDRGGNQPQHF
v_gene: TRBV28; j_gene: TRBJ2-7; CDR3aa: CASNPPGQGFYEQYF
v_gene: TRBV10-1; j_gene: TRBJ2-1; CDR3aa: CASSSSSRDNEQFF
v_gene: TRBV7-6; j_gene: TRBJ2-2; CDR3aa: CASSLTSWGELFF
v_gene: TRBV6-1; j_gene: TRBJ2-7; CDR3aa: CASSPGQGVSYEQYF
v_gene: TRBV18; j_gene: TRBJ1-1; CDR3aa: CASSPLPSTGNTEAFF
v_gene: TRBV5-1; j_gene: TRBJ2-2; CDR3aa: CASSLETGFTGELFF
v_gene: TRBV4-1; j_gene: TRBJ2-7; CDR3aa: CASSQEDLQGAGEQYF
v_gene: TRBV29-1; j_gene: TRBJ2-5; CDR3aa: CSVEEGKAGVGETQYF
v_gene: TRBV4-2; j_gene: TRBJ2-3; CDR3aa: CASSQEASGGPDTQYF
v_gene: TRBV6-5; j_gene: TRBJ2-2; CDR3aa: CASSYSWRDTGELFF
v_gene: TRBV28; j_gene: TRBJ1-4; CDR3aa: CASSFGILAGPSALFF
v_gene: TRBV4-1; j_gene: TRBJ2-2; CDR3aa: CASSQPWANTGELFF